Below are 13 T cell receptor beta chains sequenced from a single sample in a study of T cells in pancreatic ductal adenocarcinoma. No neoadjuvant therapy was given to the selected pancreatic ductal adenocarcinoma patients before their surgery. Sequencing was performed with immunoSEQ multiplex PCR; in TCRdb, only in-frame clones are kept and a portion is missing. The profile covers just under 30,000 clones, with over 85% appearing a single time and less than 2.5% taken by the ten largest. Sequencing was done on a sample of PBMCs. The receptors come from a human donor with pancreatic ductal adenocarcinoma.

The V call is TRBV28, the J call TRBJ1-1; no reliable D call. Germline CDR1 and CDR2: MDHEN and SYDVKM. The CDR3 length is 12 residues. Trimming removed 6 bases at V and 0 bases at J, with 5 bases between. The chain's CDR3 is CASSLLNTEAFF. CDR3 coding DNA: TGTGCCAGCAGCTTACTGAACACTGAAGCTTTCTTT.

The count of this clone is one. The rearrangement uses TRBV12-5 and TRBJ1-5; no definite D call. V dropped 0 bases and J dropped 6 bases, with 6 bases sitting between them. The CDR3 totals 13 residues. Germline CDR1 is LGHNT and CDR2 is FRNRAP. The DNA for the CDR3 is TGTGCTAGTGGTTTGGTTGGTGCTCAGCCCCAGCATTTT. Amino acids: CASGLVGAQPQHF.

The rearrangement links TRBV6-1 to TRBJ1-5; 8 positions match TRBD1. CDR1 is MNHNS, CDR2 SASEGT, per germline. J gave up 3 bases and V 7 bases, and 8 bases lay outside the gene matches. The CDR3 length is 15 residues. The CDR3 nucleotides are TGTGCCAGCAAGACACCGGGACAGGTCAATCAGCCCCAGCATTTT. Translated: CASKTPGQVNQPQHF.

The rearrangement joins TRBV4-3 to TRBJ2-7; D is undetermined. The CDR3 contains 15 residues. Trimming took 0 bases from V and 1 from J, leaving 10 bases between them. Germline V gene lookup returns CDR1 LGHNA and CDR2 YSLEER. The CDR3 DNA sequence: TGCGCCAGCAGCCAAGAACGGCAGGTGTCCTACGAGCAGTACTTC. Translated, it gives CASSQERQVSYEQYF.

This chain joins TRBV11-2 and TRBJ2-7, with 13 positions matching TRBD2. This CDR3 has 15 residues. Germline V CDR1 and CDR2: SGHAT, FQNNGV. With 3 bases clipped from V and 3 bases from J, the junction kept 2 bases outside the gene matches. CDR3 nucleotides: TGTGCCAGCAGCTTGGGACTAGCGGGATTCTACGAGCAGTACTTC. It codes for CASSLGLAGFYEQYF.

J is TRBJ2-3 and V is TRBV25-1, with D tentatively TRBD2 (6 bases). This CDR3 comprises 14 residues. The V and J ends lost 4 bases and 6 bases respectively, with 14 bases between them. Germline V CDR1 and CDR2: MGHDK, SYGVNS. As DNA, the CDR3 is TGTGCCAGCAGTGGTGGTGGGGACTCGGATACGCAGTATTTT. Its protein product is CASSGGGDSDTQYF. The full variable domain, completed using reference TRBV25-1 and TRBJ2-3, is EADIYQTPRYLVIGTGKKITLECSQTMGHDKMYWYQQDPGMELHLIHYSYGVNSTEKGDLSSESTVSRIRTEHFPLTLESARPSHTSQYLCASSGGGDSDTQYFGPGTRLTVL.

This clone was counted a single time. The V call is TRBV6-6, the J call TRBJ2-1; 12 bases fit TRBD2. Germline V gene data show CDR1 as MNHNY and CDR2 as SVGAGI (reference sequence). The CDR3 consists of 14 residues. Trimming at V came to 5 bases and at J to 9 bases, leaving 5 bases not matched to a gene. The CDR3 region is CASSPTSGGIEQFF. Here the CDR3 DNA reads TGTGCCAGCAGTCCCACTAGCGGGGGGATTGAGCAGTTCTTC.

V usage is TRBV7-2 and J usage is TRBJ2-7; D not resolved. Trimming took 3 bases from V and 4 from J, leaving 7 bases between them. There are 12 residues in the CDR3. CDR1 SGHTA and CDR2 FQGNSA come from the germline V gene. The CDR3 DNA reads as TGTGCCAGCAGCTTCGACCATTACGAGCAGTACTTC. The encoded protein is CASSFDHYEQYF.

The V and J genes are TRBV27 and TRBJ1-1; D gene ambiguous. V lost 6 bases to trimming and J lost 1 base, with 9 bases between them. Germline CDR1 reads MNHEY; CDR2 reads SMNVEV (reference sequence). CDR3 length: 13 amino acids. DNA for the CDR3: TGTGCCAGCAGCCCCGACGAGAACACTGAAGCTTTCTTT. This codes for CASSPDENTEAFF.

The gene calls are TRBV30 and TRBJ1-1, with 10 nucleotides matching TRBD1. Germline V gene data show CDR1 as GTSNPN and CDR2 as SVGIG (reference sequence). V gave up 3 bases and J gave up 4 bases; unmatched junction bases: 2. There are 13 residues in the CDR3. This CDR3 reads CAWSRDRGTEAFF. DNA of the CDR3: TGTGCCTGGAGCCGGGACAGGGGCACTGAAGCTTTCTTT.

This clone came up a few times. The chain recombines TRBV9 with TRBJ2-3; D not certain. The length of the CDR3 is 17 residues. The germline gives CDR1 SGDLS, CDR2 YYNGEE. V lost 0 bases to trimming and J lost 1 base, with 15 bases between them. The CDR3 DNA reads TGTGCCAGCAGCGTAGCGGCAGACGATGATCGCACAGATACGCAGTATTTT. It translates to CASSVAADDDRTDTQYF. Variable domain in full (rest from reference TRBV9 and TRBJ2-3): DSGVTQTPKHLITATGQRVTLRCSPRSGDLSVYWYQQSLDQGLQFLIQYYNGEERAKGNILERFSAQQFPDLHSELNLSSLELGDSALYFCASSVAADDDRTDTQYFGPGTRLTVL.

The chain couples TRBV7-9 to TRBJ2-5, with TRBD1 identical over 7 bases. With V trimmed by 9 bases and J by 1 base, 5 bases remained unmatched. The CDR3 extends over 13 amino acids. Germline V gene data show CDR1 as SEHNR and CDR2 as FQNEAQ (reference sequence). The CDR3, as DNA: TGTGCCAGTGACACAGGGGCCCAAGAGACCCAGTACTTC. Amino acids: CASDTGAQETQYF.

The chain joins TRBV5-6 to TRBJ2-5, with unresolved D. The germline V gene encodes CDR1 SGHDT and CDR2 YYEEEE. V was trimmed by 3 bases and J by 2 bases, leaving 8 bases between them. The CDR3 length is 13 residues. The CDR3 DNA sequence: TGTGCCAGCAGCTCCACGGCACAAGAGACCCAGTACTTC. Translation gives CASSSTAQETQYF.